Listed here are 23 T cell receptor beta chains from one sample, sequenced in a study of blood T cell repertoires in COVID-19. TCRdb's table, derived via immunoSEQ multiplex PCR, lists solely in-frame clones and lacks some. In the table there are 200,000 to 300,000 clones, more than 75% of which are singletons. Material: peripheral blood. These TCRs come from a woman in her sixties or seventies with COVID-19, enrolled during active disease.

The chain carries TRBV5-4 and TRBJ1-2; 7 bases match TRBD1. CDR3 length equals 14 residues. Trimming at V came to 2 bases and at J to 6 bases, leaving 7 bases not matched to a gene. Per the germline V gene, CDR1 is SGHNT and CDR2 is YYREEE (reference sequence). The CDR3 nucleotides read TGTGCCAGCAGCTTTGTCAGGGGGAATGATGGCTACACCTTC. Protein product: CASSFVRGNDGYTF.

This clone was detected only once. V and J are TRBV19 and TRBJ2-1; 8 bases line up with TRBD2. Germline V gene lookup returns CDR1 LNHDA and CDR2 SQIVND (reference sequence). J gave up 4 bases and V 7 bases, and 9 bases lay outside the gene matches. CDR3 length: 15 residues. The CDR3 protein is CASTGAGVNYNEQFF. In DNA, the CDR3 is TGTGCCAGTACCGGAGCGGGAGTAAATTACAATGAGCAGTTCTTC.

This chain connects TRBV18 to TRBJ2-7; 7 bases line up with TRBD2. J gave up 5 bases and V 2 bases, and 12 bases lay outside the gene matches. Germline-derived CDR1 and CDR2 are KGHSH and LQKENI. This CDR3 spans 16 amino acids. The chain's CDR3 is CASSPWSTSEGHEQYF. The CDR3 DNA reads as TGTGCCAGCTCACCATGGTCTACTAGCGAGGGCCACGAGCAGTACTTC.

The chain employs TRBV19 and TRBJ2-2; 7 bases match TRBD2. In germline, CDR1 is LNHDA, CDR2 SQIVND (reference sequence). The V segment lost 3 bases and the J segment 4 bases; nucleotides outside the gene matches: 8. The CDR3 sequence is 16 residues long. The CDR3: CASSMRSGVFTGELFF. DNA for the CDR3: TGTGCCAGTAGTATGAGGAGCGGGGTCTTCACCGGGGAGCTGTTTTTT.

This chain connects TRBV7-9 to TRBJ2-3; 8 nucleotides match TRBD2. Germline CDR1 SEHNR, CDR2 FQNEAQ (reference sequence). CDR3 length equals 17 residues. Unmatched junction bases numbered 16, after V lost 5 bases and J lost 6 bases. The CDR3 sequence is CASSPPWAGGGGDTQYF. The CDR3 region has the DNA TGTGCCAGCAGCCCCCCCTGGGCGGGAGGAGGAGGTGATACGCAGTATTTT.

The V call is TRBV9, the J call TRBJ2-3, with TRBD2 matching over 11 bases. Trimming removed 0 bases from V and 6 bases from J; junction bases left unmatched: 12. This CDR3 comprises 18 residues. In germline, CDR1 is SGDLS, CDR2 YYNGEE. DNA of the CDR3: TGTGCCAGCAGCGTAGCATCCACTAGCGGGAGAGGTTGGGATACGCAGTATTTT. The encoded protein is CASSVASTSGRGWDTQYF.

The chain couples TRBV7-9 to TRBJ2-1; 10 bases match TRBD1. The germline gives CDR1 SEHNR, CDR2 FQNEAQ (reference sequence). The CDR3 consists of 15 residues. J was trimmed by 6 bases and V by 4 bases; bases with no gene match: 6. The CDR3 spells CASSSWDRGSNEQFF. The DNA for the CDR3 is TGTGCCAGCAGCTCCTGGGACAGGGGAAGCAATGAGCAGTTCTTC.

The chain combines TRBV5-6 with TRBJ2-5; D is perhaps TRBD2 (6 bases). Trimming pared 0 bases from V and 3 bases from J, leaving 9 bases between. The CDR3 spans 14 residues. Germline CDR1 and CDR2: SGHDT and YYEEEE. The CDR3 DNA is TGTGCCAGCAGCTTGGTCGGAGGGAAAGAGACCCAGTACTTC. As protein: CASSLVGGKETQYF. The whole variable domain, filled in from reference TRBV5-6 and TRBJ2-5, reads DAGVTQSPTHLIKTRGQQVTLRCSPKSGHDTVSWYQQALGQGPQFIFQYYEEEERQRGNFPDRFSGHQFPNYSSELNVNALLLGDSALYLCASSLVGGKETQYFGPGTRLLVL.

This clone has a handful of counts. The rearrangement uses TRBV6-5 and TRBJ1-3; D remains ambiguous. The CDR3 loop spans 14 amino acids. Germline CDR1 and CDR2: MNHEY and SVGAGI. Trimming took 5 bases from V and 1 from J, leaving 9 bases between them. The CDR3 DNA sequence: TGTGCCAGCAGTAACAGCATTTCTGGAAACACCATATATTTT. Its protein is CASSNSISGNTIYF.

This chain connects TRBV11-2 to TRBJ2-3; weak D call: TRBD2 (5 bases). Per germline, CDR1 SGHAT and CDR2 FQNNGV. Trimming took off 5 bases at V and 0 bases at J, with 9 bases between the two ends. The CDR3 is 14 residues long. The CDR3 sequence is CASSEDFSTDTQYF. The CDR3 region has the DNA TGTGCCAGCAGCGAGGACTTTAGCACAGATACGCAGTATTTT.

The rearrangement uses TRBV4-2 and TRBJ2-7, with TRBD1 identical over 8 bases. The CDR3 length is 17 residues. Trimming at V came to 0 bases and at J to 0 bases, leaving 7 bases not matched to a gene. Per germline, CDR1 LGHNA and CDR2 YNFKEQ. CDR3 amino acids: CASSQDDRGISSYEQYF. In nucleotides, the CDR3 is TGTGCCAGCAGCCAAGACGACAGGGGAATTAGCTCCTACGAGCAGTACTTC.

The genes are TRBV9 and TRBJ1-1; possibly TRBD1 for D (5 bases). The CDR3 is 15 residues long. Germline CDR1 SGDLS, CDR2 YYNGEE. Between the trimmed V and J ends, which lost 0 bases and 1 base, there was a span of 10 bases. The CDR3 sequence is CASSVGWGENTEAFF. For the CDR3, the DNA is TGTGCCAGCAGCGTAGGATGGGGGGAGAACACTGAAGCTTTCTTT.

This clone was detected a few times. The rearrangement joins TRBV7-2 to TRBJ1-2; TRBD1 is a possible D gene (6 bases). This CDR3 contains 15 residues. V was cut by 2 bases and J by 6 bases, with 16 bases left in between. The germline V gene encodes CDR1 SGHTA and CDR2 FQGNSA. The CDR3, as DNA: TGTGCCAGCAGCTTACCCCCAGGGGCAGTGAATGGCTACACCTTC. The encoded protein is CASSLPPGAVNGYTF.

The gene calls are TRBV7-3 and TRBJ2-3, with TRBD1 matching 8 bases. The V segment lost 1 base and the J segment 3 bases; nucleotides outside the gene matches: 12. CDR1 and CDR2 from the germline V gene are SGHTA and FQGTGA. The CDR3 consists of 18 residues. For the CDR3, the DNA is TGTGCCAGCAGCTTAAACCCCAGGGCAGGGGGCGCAACAGATACGCAGTATTTT. It encodes CASSLNPRAGGATDTQYF.

This chain links TRBV19 with TRBJ2-7; D is possibly TRBD2 (5 bases). Trimming took 5 bases from V and 2 from J, leaving 16 bases between them. Germline V gene lookup returns CDR1 LNHDA and CDR2 SQIVND (reference sequence). The CDR3 runs to 15 residues. The CDR3 nucleotides are TGTGCCAGTAGTCTTCATAGGCTAGCAACCTACGAGCAGTACTTC. Its protein product is CASSLHRLATYEQYF. Using reference TRBV19 and TRBJ2-7 for the parts outside the CDR3, the full variable domain is DGGITQSPKYLFRKEGQNVTLSCEQNLNHDAMYWYRQDPGQGLRLIYYSQIVNDFQKGDIAEGYSVSREKKESFPLTVTSAQKNPTAFYLCASSLHRLATYEQYFGPGTRLTVT.

The chain combines TRBV7-9 with TRBJ2-1, with 9 nucleotides matching TRBD2. There are 15 residues in the CDR3. The V gene end was trimmed by 0 bases and the J gene end by 8 bases; junction bases not matched to a gene: 5. Per the germline V gene, CDR1 is SEHNR and CDR2 is FQNEAQ (reference sequence). CDR3 bases: TGTGCCAGCAGCTTAGCGGTGGGACTAGCCGATGAGCAGTTCTTC. It yields the protein CASSLAVGLADEQFF.

As for this clone: Other nucleotide sequences in the sample specify the same CDR3. The CDR3 loop is CASSLVSVSYNEQFF. CDR3 DNA sequence: TGCGCCAGCAGCTTGGTTTCCGTCTCCTACAATGAGCAGTTCTTC. V is TRBV5-1 and J is TRBJ2-1; D is unclear. This CDR3 is 15 amino acids long. The germline V gene encodes CDR1 SGHRS and CDR2 YFSETQ. V lost 0 bases and J lost 0, with 7 bases in between.

The rearrangement uses TRBV30 and TRBJ1-2; D unclear. Germline loops: CDR1 GTSNPN, CDR2 SVGIG (reference sequence). There are 11 residues in the CDR3. Trimming removed 4 bases from V and 10 bases from J, with 13 bases in between. CDR3 sequence: CAWNMREVYTF. The CDR3 bases are TGTGCCTGGAACATGAGGGAGGTCTACACCTTC.

V usage is TRBV7-8 and J usage is TRBJ2-7, with D tentatively TRBD1 (6 bases). Trimming took off 0 bases at V and 3 bases at J, with 18 bases between the two ends. The CDR3 length is 17 residues. CDR1 SGHVS and CDR2 FQNEAQ come from the germline V gene. CDR3 region: CASSLAGTRFINYEQYF. CDR3 sequence (DNA): TGTGCCAGCAGCTTAGCCGGGACAAGATTTATAAACTACGAGCAGTACTTC.

The gene calls are TRBV6-2 or TRBV6-3 and TRBJ1-5, with a possible D match to TRBD1 (5 bases). This CDR3 has 16 amino acids. Germline CDR1 reads MNHEY; CDR2 reads SVGEGT. Between the trimmed V and J ends, which lost 6 bases and 0 bases, there was a span of 15 bases. The CDR3 loop reads CASSPRDFYSNQPQHF. CDR3 sequence (DNA): TGTGCCAGCAGCCCTAGGGACTTTTATAGCAATCAGCCCCAGCATTTT.

This clone has only a few counts. This chain uses TRBV7-2 with TRBJ2-3, with D perhaps TRBD2 (6 bases). V was cut by 1 base and J by 4 bases, with 12 bases left in between. This CDR3 contains 15 residues. The V gene's germline CDR1 is SGHTA and CDR2 FQGNSA. The CDR3 DNA is TGTGCCAGCAGCTTAGGAGGTTGGGGGGCAGATACGCAGTATTTT. It yields the protein CASSLGGWGADTQYF.

The chain uses TRBV7-8 and TRBJ2-1, with unresolved D. Trimming pared 0 bases from V and 0 bases from J, leaving 12 bases between. Germline V lookup: CDR1 SGHVS, CDR2 FQNEAQ. The CDR3 contains 17 residues. The chain's CDR3 is CASSLALAESSYNEQFF. The DNA for the CDR3 is TGTGCCAGCAGCTTAGCGCTGGCGGAGAGCTCCTACAATGAGCAGTTCTTC.

The rearrangement links TRBV5-5 to TRBJ2-3; D gene uncertain. Germline lookup yields CDR1 SGHKS and CDR2 YYEKEE (reference sequence). This CDR3 is 14 amino acids long. The germline V and J ends were trimmed by 5 bases and 0 bases, with 10 bases remaining between them. In DNA, the CDR3 is TGTGCCAGCAGTCGAGCTGTTAGCACAGATACGCAGTATTTT. This codes for CASSRAVSTDTQYF.